This record looks at one T cell receptor beta chain sequence and its context. What it binds is unknown. Assay used: immunoSEQ multiplex PCR; TCRdb lists only in-frame clones, some missing. The sample shows about 36,000 clones, approximately 78% of them seen only once. Treatment was busulfan-fludarabine conditioning, a marrow graft, and cyclophosphamide on days +3 and +4. The entry originates in a study of T cells after posttransplantation cyclophosphamide. Study findings and constraints: Donor-recipient repertoire similarity was low at 1-2 months, rising over year one. After PTCy, TRB diversity resembled that of CNI/methotrexate controls.

The CDR3 runs to 14 residues. Germline CDR1 SNHLY, CDR2 FYNNEI. The V gene lost 4 bases and the J gene lost 1 base, with 11 bases spanning the gap. The V and J genes are TRBV2 and TRBJ2-7; D gene ambiguous. The sequence was collected from a female patient in her forties or fifties who received an allogeneic stem cell transplant from a related donor, was CMV-positive, and had no GVHD. The graft donor may account for some of the T cells. The sequencing used CD4+ T cells sorted from blood, collected 1903 days after a stem cell transplant with posttransplant cyclophosphamide. The CDR3 nucleotides read TGTGCCAGCAGTGCACGTAGAGCTTCCTACGAGCAGTACTTC. As protein: CASSARRASYEQYF.